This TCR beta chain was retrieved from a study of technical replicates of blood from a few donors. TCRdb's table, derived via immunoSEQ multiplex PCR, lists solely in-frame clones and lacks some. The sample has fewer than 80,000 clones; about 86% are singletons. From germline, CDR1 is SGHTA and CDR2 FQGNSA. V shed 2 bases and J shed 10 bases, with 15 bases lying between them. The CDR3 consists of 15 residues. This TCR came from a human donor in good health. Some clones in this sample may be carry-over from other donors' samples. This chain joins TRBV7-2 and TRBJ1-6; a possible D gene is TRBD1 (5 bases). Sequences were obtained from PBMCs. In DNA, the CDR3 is TGTGCCAGCAGCTTATTTCAGGGAGGGAGCTCACCCCTCCACTTT. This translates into CASSLFQGGSSPLHF.